This T cell receptor (beta chain) was captured in a study of OX40 agonist ivuxolimab in advanced cancers. Study-level background: Patients in dose escalation had liver, melanoma, kidney or head and neck cancers. Study-wide results and limits: The work left the antigen specificity of expanded peripheral T cells undetermined. Compared with CD4+, CD8+ T cells on average had more expanded clones.

Researchers took blood at baseline, on cycle 4 day 1, and on cycle 7 day 1. The CDR3 covers 16 residues. The germline V gene encodes CDR1 LNHDA and CDR2 SQIVND (reference sequence). J was trimmed by 1 base and V by 3 bases; bases with no gene match: 9. Using immunoSEQ multiplex PCR, the repertoire was profiled, and TCRdb retains in-frame clones only, with some absent. The sample holds about 45,000 clones, just over 90% seen once. Concerning this clone itself: The antigen is not known.

The receptor comes from an adult with an advanced solid tumor such as melanoma, head and neck, liver or kidney cancer. The chain uses TRBV19 and TRBJ2-7, with 7 nucleotides matching TRBD1. Material: CD4+ or CD8+ T cells sorted from blood, obtained in a trial of the OX40 agonist ivuxolimab. The DNA of the CDR3 is TGTGCCAGTAGTATTGCCCTCGGACAGGCTTCCTACGAGCAGTACTTC. It codes for CASSIALGQASYEQYF.